Below are 9 T cell receptor beta chains sequenced from a single sample in a study of blood T cell repertoires in COVID-19. Measured with immunoSEQ multiplex PCR; TCRdb has only the in-frame clones, and not every one. The repertoire has about 43,000 clones, approximately 83% of them found once; the top ten carry 8.2%. The sample consisted of peripheral blood. The receptors were sampled from a man older than 75 in a cohort sampled during active COVID-19.

The chain has TRBV18 and TRBJ2-2; 8 bases map to TRBD1. V was pared by 2 bases and J by 1 base, with 6 bases of the junction left unmatched. The germline V gene has CDR1 KGHSH and CDR2 LQKENI. The CDR3 contains 17 residues. DNA for the CDR3: TGTGCCAGCTCACCAACTCCAGGGGGCCTGAACACCGGGGAGCTGTTTTTT. It specifies CASSPTPGGLNTGELFF.

This clone has only one observation. The rearrangement uses TRBV2 and TRBJ2-7, with 9 bases lining up with TRBD2. Germline CDR1 SNHLY, CDR2 FYNNEI. The CDR3 has 14 residues. Trimming took 8 bases from V and 0 from J; bases not matched to a gene: 5. The CDR3 DNA reads TGTGCCAGCCGGCGCGGGGGGGCCTCCTACGAGCAGTACTTC. Amino acid sequence: CASRRGGASYEQYF. The full variable domain, with the rest looked up from reference TRBV2 and TRBJ2-7, is EPEVTQTPSHQVTQMGQEVILRCVPISNHLYFYWYRQILGQKVEFLVSFYNNEISEKSEIFDDQFSVERPDGSNFTLKIRSTKLEDSAMYFCASRRGGASYEQYFGPGTRLTVT.

CDR3 coding DNA: TGTGCCATCAGTGGGGGGACTAGCCCCGGGGGTGGTACGCAGTATTTT. Amino acids: CAISGGTSPGGGTQYF. The V gene is TRBV10-3, the J gene TRBJ2-3; TRBD2 matches at 9 bases. CDR3 length: 16 amino acids. CDR1 and CDR2 from the germline V gene are ENHRY and SYGVKD. J lost 8 bases, V lost 4 bases, and 13 bases had no gene match.

The V and J genes are TRBV7-3 and TRBJ2-1; 12 bases line up with TRBD1. J was trimmed by 9 bases and V by 7 bases; bases with no gene match: 7. CDR3 size: 14 residues. Germline CDR1 and CDR2: SGHTA and FQGTGA. The CDR3 region is CASKSGTGGGEQFF. In DNA, the CDR3 is TGTGCCAGCAAATCCGGGACAGGGGGCGGTGAGCAGTTCTTC.

J is TRBJ1-4 and V is TRBV28, with D perhaps matching TRBD1 (5 bases). Trimming took 6 bases from V and 4 from J, leaving 15 bases between them. This CDR3 is 15 amino acids long. In germline, CDR1 is MDHEN, CDR2 SYDVKM. The CDR3 coding sequence is TGTGCCAGCAGAGGCAGGGTTCGACGTAATGAAAAACTGTTTTTT. Its translation: CASRGRVRRNEKLFF.

The chain is built from TRBV5-1 and TRBJ2-1; no clear D gene. Germline V gene lookup returns CDR1 SGHRS and CDR2 YFSETQ. The CDR3 has 13 amino acids. Trimming left V 0 bases short and J 5 bases short, with 6 bases between. CDR3 coding DNA: TGCGCCAGCAGCTTGGGACTGGACAATGAGCAGTTCTTC. Protein: CASSLGLDNEQFF. The full variable domain, completed using reference TRBV5-1 and TRBJ2-1, is KAGVTQTPRYLIKTRGQQVTLSCSPISGHRSVSWYQQTPGQGLQFLFEYFSETQRNKGNFPGRFSGRQFSNSRSEMNVSTLELGDSALYLCASSLGLDNEQFFGPGTRLTVL.

This chain links TRBV5-1 with TRBJ2-2; 8 bases are a match to TRBD1. Germline trimming cut 3 bases from V and 3 bases from J; bases unmatched to any gene: 1. From germline, CDR1 is SGHRS and CDR2 YFSETQ. This CDR3 region has 14 residues. CDR3 protein: CASSSGQDTGELFF. The CDR3 nucleotides read TGCGCCAGCAGCTCGGGACAGGACACCGGGGAGCTGTTTTTT. Full variable domain (remainder filled in from reference TRBV5-1 and TRBJ2-2): KAGVTQTPRYLIKTRGQQVTLSCSPISGHRSVSWYQQTPGQGLQFLFEYFSETQRNKGNFPGRFSGRQFSNSRSEMNVSTLELGDSALYLCASSSGQDTGELFFGEGSRLTVL.

This sequence joins TRBV24-1 and TRBJ2-5; a weak D match, TRBD1 (5 bases). This CDR3 spans 15 amino acids. The V end was cut by 3 bases, the J end by 0 bases, with 10 bases between. Germline lookup yields CDR1 KGHDR and CDR2 SFDVKD. CDR3 DNA sequence: TGTGCCACCAGTGATAATAGACAGTACCAAGAGACCCAGTACTTC. Protein: CATSDNRQYQETQYF.

V usage is TRBV7-9 and J usage is TRBJ1-1, with 8 bases matching TRBD1. The CDR3 contains 14 residues. Germline CDR1 is SEHNR and CDR2 is FQNEAQ (reference sequence). With V trimmed by 4 bases and J by 5 bases, 6 bases remained unmatched. CDR3 in amino acids: CASSWGQGATEAFF. Written as DNA, the CDR3 is TGTGCCAGCAGCTGGGGTCAGGGGGCAACTGAAGCTTTCTTT.